This TCR beta chain was documented in a study of blood T cell repertoires in COVID-19. The V gene end was trimmed by 4 bases and the J gene end by 2 bases; junction bases not matched to a gene: 5. CDR3 length: 16 amino acids. Germline V gene sequence: CDR1 KGHSH, CDR2 LQKENI. In the source study's methods: Reference gene primer amplification gave estimated nucleated cell counts. Only in-frame clones appear in the TCRdb table, and some are missing; sequencing was by immunoSEQ multiplex PCR. That table gives V, J and clone size, and the DNA gave D and trimming. The sample carries roughly 250,000 clones, more than 65% recorded once.

The sequence came from a person between 65 and 80 years old with COVID-19, enrolled during active disease. This chain uses TRBV18 with TRBJ2-6; TRBD1 matches at 7 bases. Sequenced material: peripheral blood. The CDR3 DNA sequence: TGTGCCAGCTCACTCTCAGGGGGTGCTGGGGCCAACGTCCTGACTTTC. It yields the protein CASSLSGGAGANVLTF.